The clone carrying this T cell receptor (beta chain) has a single count. Its target is not known. The data originate from a study of identifying expanded T cells in peripheral blood. Regarding the study as a whole: Roughly two-week clone count variance significantly increased as total template count grew.

Sequenced by immunoSEQ multiplex PCR; TCRdb stores in-frame clones only, minus some. This sample has around 91,000 clones; around 89% occur once, and the top ten carry about 4%. In germline, CDR1 is MNHEY, CDR2 SMNVEV (reference sequence). This CDR3 comprises 17 residues. The V end was cut by 5 bases, the J end by 0 bases, with 14 bases between. During the collection period, no donor immune events like infections were recorded. This rearrangement joins TRBV27 to TRBJ1-6; D may be TRBD1 (5 bases). The origin of this receptor is a person aged 18 to 75 in good health. Sample: blood. The DNA of the CDR3 is TGTGCCAGCAGTAAACAGGTGCCGAGCTCCTATAATTCACCCCTCCACTTT. Protein: CASSKQVPSSYNSPLHF.